The source of this T cell receptor (beta chain) is a study of beta chain features in type 1 diabetes. Sequencing targeted expressed TCRB transcripts, as all isolated RNA had been reverse transcribed. Clones were read by immunoSEQ multiplex PCR, and TCRdb kept only the in-frame ones, dropping some. The sample records 110,000 to 150,000 clones, 9.7% being singletons. The sequence derives from a woman aged 40 to 49 in good health. The sequenced sample was central memory CD4+ T cells from blood.

The CDR3 sequence: CASSLAGLAGYEQFF. Here the CDR3 DNA reads TGTGCCAGCAGCTTAGCGGGGCTAGCGGGCTATGAGCAGTTCTTC. This chain uses TRBV5-6 with TRBJ2-1; 8 bases align to TRBD2. The CDR3 contains 15 residues. With 2 bases clipped from V and 8 bases from J, the junction kept 9 bases outside the gene matches. In germline, CDR1 is SGHDT, CDR2 YYEEEE.